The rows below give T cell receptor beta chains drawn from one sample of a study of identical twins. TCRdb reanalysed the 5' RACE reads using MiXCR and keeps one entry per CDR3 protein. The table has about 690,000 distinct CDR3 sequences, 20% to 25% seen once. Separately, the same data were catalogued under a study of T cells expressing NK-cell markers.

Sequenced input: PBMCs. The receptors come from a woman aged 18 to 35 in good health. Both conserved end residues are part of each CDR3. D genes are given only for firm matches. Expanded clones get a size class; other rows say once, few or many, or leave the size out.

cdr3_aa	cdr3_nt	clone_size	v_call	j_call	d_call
CASSSGGRGTEQFF	TGTGCCAGCAGCTCCGGGGGGAGAGGGACCGAGCAGTTCTTC	few	TRBV7-9	TRBJ2-1	TRBD2
CASWSGFITDTQYF	TGTGCCAGCTGGTCCGGGTTCATCACAGATACGCAGTATTTT	few	TRBV6-1	TRBJ2-3	NA
CASSLSGGRSYEQYF	TGTGCCAGCAGTTTATCCGGGGGCCGCTCCTACGAGCAGTACTTC	NA	TRBV27	TRBJ2-7	NA
CASSLSSVNTEAFF	TGTGCCAGCAGCTTAAGTTCGGTGAACACTGAAGCTTTCTTT	few	TRBV7-9	TRBJ1-1	NA
CASSFRAGAEQYF	TGTGCCAGCAGCTTCCGAGCTGGCGCCGAGCAGTACTTC	NA	TRBV7-6	TRBJ2-7	NA
CASSLGTSGSQSYEQYF	TGCGCCAGCAGCTTGGGGACTAGCGGGAGTCAATCCTACGAGCAGTACTTC	few	TRBV5-1	TRBJ2-7	TRBD2
CASIPASSRSDTQYF	TGTGCCAGCATTCCCGCGTCTTCGCGATCAGATACGCAGTATTTT	NA	TRBV12-3/TRBV12-4	TRBJ2-3	NA
CSARADRVGGEQYF	TGCAGTGCTAGAGCGGACAGGGTGGGGGGCGAGCAGTACTTC	NA	TRBV20-1	TRBJ2-7	TRBD1
CASESTGHNYEQYF	TGTGCCAGCGAAAGTACAGGGCATAACTACGAGCAGTACTTC	few	TRBV5-6	TRBJ2-7	NA
CASSWDRTYEQYF	TGTGCCAGCAGCTGGGACAGGACCTACGAGCAGTACTTC	few	TRBV7-2	TRBJ2-7	TRBD1
CASSSTGTSTYNEQFF	TGTGCCAGCAGTTCAACCGGGACTTCTACCTACAATGAGCAGTTCTTC	NA	TRBV12-3/TRBV12-4	TRBJ2-1	NA
CATYRVANSPLHF	TGTGCCACTTACAGGGTAGCTAATTCACCCCTCCACTTT	few	TRBV6-1	TRBJ1-6	NA
CASTSAGTDTQYF	TGTGCCAGCACCTCGGCAGGGACAGATACGCAGTATTTT	NA	TRBV6-1	TRBJ2-3	NA
CSARLIRGNTEAFF	TGCAGTGCTAGATTAATCCGGGGGAACACTGAAGCTTTCTTT	few	TRBV20-1	TRBJ1-1	NA
CASSVMVVSTDTQYF	TGTGCCAGCAGCGTTATGGTGGTTAGCACAGATACGCAGTATTTT	few	TRBV9	TRBJ2-3	NA
CSVPTGPLSGANVLTF	TGCAGCGTGCCCACAGGGCCCCTTTCTGGGGCCAACGTCCTGACTTTC	NA	TRBV29-1	TRBJ2-6	NA
CASSFSRVHQPQHF	TGTGCCAGCAGTTTCAGCAGGGTTCATCAGCCCCAGCATTTT	NA	TRBV12-3/TRBV12-4	TRBJ1-5	NA
CSASWVGSDTQYF	TGCAGTGCTAGTTGGGTTGGATCAGATACGCAGTATTTT	NA	TRBV20-1	TRBJ2-3	NA
CASGIGGQETQYF	TGTGCCAGCGGCATAGGGGGCCAAGAGACCCAGTACTTC	NA	TRBV7-9	TRBJ2-5	NA
CASSTRGIPEQFF	TGTGCCAGTTCTACCCGGGGTATCCCTGAGCAGTTCTTC	NA	TRBV12-3/TRBV12-4	TRBJ2-1	NA
CSAPDRSSYNEQFF	TGCAGTGCACCCGACAGGAGCTCCTACAATGAGCAGTTCTTC	NA	TRBV20-1	TRBJ2-1	NA
CAIREGRNQPQHF	TGTGCCATCAGAGAAGGGCGCAATCAGCCCCAGCATTTT	many	TRBV6-2/TRBV6-3	TRBJ1-5	NA
CASRSNRGSGELFF	TGTGCCAGCAGGTCAAACAGGGGATCCGGGGAGCTGTTTTTT	few	TRBV12-3/TRBV12-4	TRBJ2-2	TRBD1
CASSLGPKYEQYF	TGCGCCAGCAGCTTGGGACCTAAGTACGAGCAGTACTTC	NA	TRBV5-1	TRBJ2-7	NA
CASSDLAGGPDTQYF	TGTGCCAGCAGTGACCTAGCGGGGGGGCCTGATACGCAGTATTTT	NA	TRBV12-3/TRBV12-4	TRBJ2-3	TRBD2
CSARAPTSELEQFF	TGCAGTGCTAGAGCCCCTACATCGGAGCTTGAGCAGTTCTTC	many	TRBV20-1	TRBJ2-1	NA
CASSPASGRFTDTQYF	TGTGCCAGCAGCCCGGCTAGCGGGAGATTCACAGATACGCAGTATTTT	NA	TRBV6-2/TRBV6-3	TRBJ2-3	TRBD2
CASGLGEPQPQHF	TGTGCTAGTGGCTTAGGGGAACCTCAGCCCCAGCATTTT	few	TRBV12-5	TRBJ1-5	NA
CSGGAPSTDTQYF	TGCAGTGGAGGGGCGCCCAGCACAGATACGCAGTATTTT	few	TRBV20-1	TRBJ2-3	NA
CASSLDGDRTYGYTF	TGCGCCAGCAGCTTGGATGGTGACAGAACGTATGGCTACACCTTC	NA	TRBV5-1	TRBJ1-2	NA
CASSTQPSGELFF	TGTGCCAGCAGTACACAACCTAGCGGGGAGCTGTTTTTT	NA	TRBV27	TRBJ2-2	NA
CASSLDGPQQFF	TGTGCCAGCAGCTTAGATGGGCCCCAGCAGTTCTTC	NA	TRBV7-9	TRBJ2-1	NA
CASRPNSGRVRDTQYF	TGTGCCAGCAGACCCAATAGCGGGAGGGTAAGGGATACGCAGTATTTT	NA	TRBV27	TRBJ2-3	TRBD2
CASSSALGLGHNEQFF	TGTGCCAGCAGCTCGGCGTTGGGACTAGGCCACAATGAGCAGTTCTTC	NA	TRBV5-6	TRBJ2-1	TRBD2
CASSFGLFSDTQYF	TGTGCCAGCAGCTTCGGTCTCTTCTCAGATACGCAGTATTTT	few	TRBV7-8	TRBJ2-3	NA
CASSPSSGRAFNEQYF	TGCGCCAGCAGCCCCTCAAGCGGGAGGGCCTTCAACGAGCAGTACTTC	NA	TRBV4-3	TRBJ2-7	TRBD2
CASSLVPYRAKPYGYTF	TGTGCCAGCAGCTTAGTGCCCTACAGGGCGAAACCATATGGCTACACCTTC	many	TRBV7-9	TRBJ1-2	NA
CASSLVPLAGVSEQFF	TGTGCCAGCAGCTTAGTCCCTCTAGCGGGAGTAAGTGAGCAGTTCTTC	few	TRBV7-2	TRBJ2-1	TRBD2
CASSRPGQRNEQFF	TGCGCCAGCAGCCGCCCGGGACAGCGTAATGAGCAGTTCTTC	NA	TRBV4-1	TRBJ2-1	TRBD1
CASSESRHVPEYF	TGCGCCAGCAGTGAGTCGCGGCATGTCCCTGAGTACTTC	NA	TRBV10-1	TRBJ2-7	NA
CASRKIGGVGYEQFF	TGTGCCAGCAGAAAAATAGGGGGCGTTGGCTATGAGCAGTTCTTC	NA	TRBV7-9	TRBJ2-1	TRBD1
CASSLGPAGGQNEQFF	TGTGCCAGCAGCCTTGGCCCTGCGGGGGGGCAAAATGAGCAGTTCTTC	few	TRBV7-3	TRBJ2-1	TRBD2
CSAEERGVETQYF	TGCAGTGCTGAAGAGCGGGGGGTAGAGACCCAGTACTTC	few	TRBV20-1	TRBJ2-5	TRBD2
CASSAIGFETQYF	TGTGCCAGCAGTGCGATTGGCTTTGAGACCCAGTACTTC	few	TRBV12-3/TRBV12-4	TRBJ2-5	NA
CASSYEAGVYEQFF	TGTGCCAGCAGTTATGAGGCGGGAGTTTATGAGCAGTTCTTC	NA	TRBV6-2/TRBV6-3	TRBJ2-1	TRBD2
CASSISTSRKNIQYF	TGTGCCAGCAGCATCTCGACTAGCAGGAAAAACATTCAGTACTTC	NA	TRBV7-8	TRBJ2-4	TRBD2
CASSEPGASTYEQYF	TGTGCCAGCAGTGAACCGGGGGCTAGCACCTACGAGCAGTACTTC	NA	TRBV6-1	TRBJ2-7	NA
CASSLWQGTYEQYF	TGTGCCAGCAGCTTGTGGCAGGGCACCTACGAGCAGTACTTC	few	TRBV5-6	TRBJ2-7	NA
CASSPGHSSETQYF	TGTGCCAGCAGCCCCGGACACTCCTCGGAGACCCAGTACTTC	NA	TRBV7-2	TRBJ2-5	NA
CASGQYSNQPQHF	TGTGCCAGTGGACAATATAGCAATCAGCCCCAGCATTTT	NA	TRBV2	TRBJ1-5	NA
CASTLGTRMFF	TGTGCCAGCACCCTCGGGACACGGATGTTCTTC	NA	TRBV12-3/TRBV12-4	TRBJ2-1	NA
CATSDPTGTGELFF	TGTGCCACCAGTGATCCTACAGGGACCGGGGAGCTGTTTTTT	few	TRBV24-1	TRBJ2-2	NA
CASSTAGQLYEQYF	TGTGCCAGCAGCACCGCGGGACAGCTCTACGAGCAGTACTTC	NA	TRBV7-9	TRBJ2-7	NA
CASSWGLSGVSGELFF	TGCGCCAGCAGCTGGGGCTTGAGCGGGGTCTCCGGGGAGCTGTTTTTT	NA	TRBV5-1	TRBJ2-2	TRBD2
CASSLRDGQKETQYF	TGTGCCAGCAGCCTAAGGGACGGCCAGAAAGAGACCCAGTACTTC	NA	TRBV5-6	TRBJ2-5	NA